One sample yielded the 8 T cell receptor beta chains listed below, sequenced in a study of sequential checkpoint blockade in melanoma. Sequencing was performed with immunoSEQ multiplex PCR; in TCRdb, only in-frame clones are kept and a portion is missing. The repertoire holds 4,000 to 5,000 clones, with around two thirds as singletons. Treatment described: randomized to nivolumab then ipilimumab (arm A) or the reverse (arm B). Sample: CD8+ T cells sorted from blood (inferred from file names), taken from a patient given nivolumab and ipilimumab in sequence. The receptor source for this set is a human donor with melanoma.

This rearrangement joins TRBV27 to TRBJ2-5; 12 bases match TRBD2. After removal of 8 bases from V and 5 bases from J, the junction contained 9 bases not matched to a gene. The length of the CDR3 is 15 residues. CDR1 is MNHEY and CDR2 is SMNVEV in the germline V gene (reference sequence). The CDR3 spells CASRSGLAGLETQYF. CDR3 bases: TGTGCCAGCCGCTCCGGACTAGCGGGGTTGGAGACCCAGTACTTC.

The V call is TRBV27, the J call TRBJ1-1; unclear D gene. The CDR3 runs to 14 residues. In germline, CDR1 is MNHEY, CDR2 SMNVEV (reference sequence). The V end lost 7 bases, the J end lost 4 bases, and 16 bases lay between the germline ends. The CDR3 reads CASNLAGGATEAFF. CDR3 nucleotides: TGTGCCAGCAACCTTGCAGGAGGTGCCACTGAAGCTTTCTTT.

This clone has just one count. V and J are TRBV7-3 and TRBJ2-3; D might be TRBD1 (6 bases). V was cut by 3 bases and J by 0 bases, with 10 bases left in between. The CDR3 extends over 15 amino acids. Germline V CDR1 and CDR2: SGHTA, FQGTGA. The CDR3: CASSFGTPSTDTQYF. CDR3 nucleotide sequence: TGTGCCAGCAGCTTTGGGACACCTAGCACAGATACGCAGTATTTT.

This chain uses TRBV6-6 with TRBJ1-5; 7 bases are shared with TRBD1. Germline V lookup: CDR1 MNHNY, CDR2 SVGAGI (reference sequence). The CDR3 has 13 residues. V gave up 5 bases and J gave up 5 bases; unmatched junction bases: 3. The DNA for the CDR3 is TGTGCCAGCAGTGCAGGGGGTCATCAGCCCCAGCATTTT. Its translation is CASSAGGHQPQHF.

J is TRBJ2-7 and V is TRBV4-1, with 10 bases identical to TRBD2. CDR3 size: 16 residues. Germline V gene sequence: CDR1 MGHRA, CDR2 YSYEKL. Germline trimming cut 1 base from V and 5 bases from J; bases unmatched to any gene: 8. In DNA, the CDR3 is TGCGCCAGCAGCCAAGTCTCAGGGCTAGCGGGAGACGAGCAGTACTTC. It specifies CASSQVSGLAGDEQYF.

J is TRBJ2-2 and V is TRBV27, with 11 bases identical to TRBD1. The CDR3 is 15 residues long. The trim removed 7 bases at V and 3 bases at J, leaving 4 bases unmatched. Germline V CDR1 and CDR2: MNHEY, SMNVEV (reference sequence). The CDR3 loop is CASTGQGADTGELFF. CDR3 in DNA: TGTGCCAGCACCGGACAGGGGGCGGACACCGGGGAGCTGTTTTTT.

This clone has just a few counts. The gene calls are TRBV7-2 and TRBJ2-5, with TRBD2 as a possible D gene (5 bases). The V end lost 4 bases, the J end lost 5 bases, and 14 bases lay between the germline ends. Per the germline V gene, CDR1 is SGHTA and CDR2 is FQGNSA. The CDR3 is 14 amino acids. CDR3 in amino acids: CASSSGSRGETQYF. As DNA, the CDR3 is TGTGCCAGCAGCTCGGGCTCAAGAGGGGAGACCCAGTACTTC.

This clone occurred a few times. The gene calls are TRBV4-3 and TRBJ2-7; 7 bases match TRBD1. Germline V gives CDR1 LGHNA, CDR2 YSLEER. This CDR3 contains 15 residues. V shed 0 bases, J shed 3 bases, and the junction held 5 bases outside the gene matches. Written as DNA, the CDR3 is TGCGCCAGCAGCCAAGATTTCGCAGGGGGCTACGAGCAGTACTTC. Residues: CASSQDFAGGYEQYF.